This T cell receptor (beta chain) came from a study of blood T cell repertoires in COVID-19. Study-level information: Donors in the United States, Italy and Spain gave samples during acute or convalescent COVID-19. Nucleic acid was either cDNA or gDNA, and it came from T cells, B-cell-depleted T cells, or PBMCs.

This CDR3 has 12 residues. Germline V gene sequence: CDR1 LNHDA, CDR2 SQIVND (reference sequence). V dropped 3 bases and J dropped 1 base, with 4 bases sitting between them. The repertoire was sequenced with immunoSEQ multiplex PCR; TCRdb's copy has only in-frame clones and lacks some. The sample consists of around 200,000 clones, more than 75% of them appearing once. This receptor was obtained from a man in his 60s who had recovered from COVID-19. The sample was peripheral blood. V usage is TRBV19 and J usage is TRBJ2-7, with no clear D. CDR3 protein: CASSIHSYEQYF. The CDR3 nucleotides are TGTGCCAGTAGTATTCATTCCTACGAGCAGTACTTC. Combining the CDR3 with reference TRBV19 and TRBJ2-7 gives the whole variable domain DGGITQSPKYLFRKEGQNVTLSCEQNLNHDAMYWYRQDPGQGLRLIYYSQIVNDFQKGDIAEGYSVSREKKESFPLTVTSAQKNPTAFYLCASSIHSYEQYFGPGTRLTVT.